Described below is a single TCR beta chain sequence and its context. TCRdb fed the 5' RACE reads into MiXCR, producing one record per CDR3 protein. Among a few hundred thousand distinct CDR3 sequences listed, 15% to 20% were seen once. The data stem from a study of T-cell memory formation after mild COVID-19. Losses at the gene ends were 5 bases for V and 4 bases for J; bases not matched to a gene: 11. This CDR3 spans 15 amino acids. CDR1 and CDR2 (germline): SEHNR, FQNEAQ (reference sequence). The clonotype was recovered from a man aged 18 to 35 who had mild COVID-19 (a few samples of this study predate the infection). Cell type and time point are not known. Sequences were obtained from PBMCs or a T cell subset sorted from them (not recorded which). The J gene is TRBJ2-7, the V gene TRBV7-9, with 7 bases fitting TRBD1. CDR3 amino acids: CASSTRRTGGYEQYF. DNA of the CDR3: TGTGCCAGCAGCACTAGGCGGACAGGAGGTTACGAGCAGTACTTC. The whole variable domain, remainder taken from reference TRBV7-9 and TRBJ2-7, is DTGVSQNPRHKITKRGQNVTFRCDPISEHNRLYWYRQTLGQGPEFLTYFQNEAQLEKSRLLSDRFSAERPKGSFSTLEIQRTEQGDSAMYLCASSTRRTGGYEQYFGPGTRLTVT.